This is a list of T cell receptor beta chains from one sample in a study of cytomegalovirus exposure and HLA in healthy donors. The repertoire was sequenced with immunoSEQ multiplex PCR; TCRdb's copy has only in-frame clones and lacks some. In the table there are some 220,000 clones, roughly 79% of which are singletons. Source material: PBMCs. The source of these receptors is a woman in her thirties or forties in good health and CMV-seronegative. CDR3s include the opening cysteine and the closing phenylalanine or tryptophan. Each record gives: J gene, D gene, V gene, clone size, CDR3 protein, CDR3 DNA. The D gene is left open where the match is weak. Size is stated for part of the rows, as once, few or many counts, or as a class when the clone is expanded.

J: TRBJ1-2; D: -; V: TRBV19; size: once; CDR3: CASRLQGSNYGYTF; DNA: TGTGCCAGTAGGCTACAGGGTTCTAACTATGGCTACACCTTC
J: TRBJ2-3; D: TRBD2; V: TRBV6-4; size: once; CDR3: CASSASSGGRTDTQYF; DNA: TGTGCCAGCAGTGCCTCGAGCGGGGGGCGCACAGATACGCAGTATTTT
J: TRBJ2-7; D: TRBD2; V: TRBV7-9; size: -; CDR3: CASSSLAGSPYEQYF; DNA: TGTGCCAGCAGCTCCTTAGCGGGGTCCCCCTACGAGCAGTACTTC
J: TRBJ2-1; D: TRBD1; V: TRBV9; size: -; CDR3: CASSVTGANNEQFF; DNA: TGTGCCAGCAGCGTCACAGGGGCGAACAATGAGCAGTTCTTC
J: TRBJ2-1; D: TRBD1; V: TRBV20-1; size: -; CDR3: CSAYRGNEQFF; DNA: TGCAGTGCCTACAGGGGCAATGAGCAGTTCTTC
J: TRBJ2-1; D: -; V: TRBV19; size: -; CDR3: CASGPDGEDEQFF; DNA: TGTGCCAGTGGGCCGGACGGGGAGGATGAGCAGTTCTTC
J: TRBJ1-3; D: TRBD1; V: TRBV4-2; size: -; CDR3: CASSQEAGRGAGNTIYF; DNA: TGTGCCAGCAGCCAAGAGGCTGGCAGGGGGGCTGGAAACACCATATATTTT
J: TRBJ2-7; D: TRBD1; V: TRBV5-8; size: -; CDR3: CASSLVGLGTVNYEQYF; DNA: TGTGCCAGCAGCTTGGTTGGACTCGGGACAGTCAACTACGAGCAGTACTTC
J: TRBJ2-3; D: TRBD2; V: TRBV5-1; size: -; CDR3: CASSLVTGGGTDTQYF; DNA: TGCGCCAGCAGCTTGGTAACCGGGGGGGGTACAGATACGCAGTATTTT
J: TRBJ2-1; D: TRBD1; V: TRBV5-1; size: -; CDR3: CASSPGRDRSSYNEQFF; DNA: TGCGCCAGCAGCCCGGGACGGGACAGGAGCTCCTACAATGAGCAGTTCTTC
J: TRBJ2-3; D: -; V: TRBV11-2; size: -; CDR3: CASSPEGHTRDTQYF; DNA: TGTGCCAGCAGTCCAGAGGGACATACGCGAGATACGCAGTATTTT
J: TRBJ1-1; D: TRBD1; V: TRBV19; size: -; CDR3: CASSMNRGTTEAFF; DNA: TGTGCCAGTAGTATGAACAGGGGGACCACTGAAGCTTTCTTT
J: TRBJ1-1; D: TRBD1; V: TRBV6-6; size: -; CDR3: CASRGGQLMNTEAFF; DNA: TGTGCCAGCAGAGGGGGACAGCTGATGAACACTGAAGCTTTCTTT
J: TRBJ1-2; D: -; V: TRBV9; size: -; CDR3: CASSVQANDYGYTF; DNA: TGTGCCAGCAGCGTACAGGCGAACGACTATGGCTACACCTTC
J: TRBJ2-3; D: TRBD2; V: TRBV19; size: -; CDR3: CASTPSGGATDTQYF; DNA: TGTGCCAGTACCCCTAGCGGGGGGGCTACAGATACGCAGTATTTT
J: TRBJ2-7; D: TRBD2; V: TRBV7-2; size: -; CDR3: CASSLLAGVTYEQYF; DNA: TGTGCCAGCAGCTTACTAGCGGGGGTTACCTACGAGCAGTACTTC
J: TRBJ1-2; D: -; V: TRBV2; size: -; CDR3: CASSESGSGVIGYTF; DNA: TGTGCCAGCAGTGAAAGTGGTTCAGGCGTCATCGGCTACACCTTC
J: TRBJ1-2; D: -; V: TRBV19; size: -; CDR3: CASKGDGYTF; DNA: TGTGCCAGTAAGGGGGATGGCTACACCTTC
J: TRBJ1-1; D: TRBD1; V: TRBV19; size: -; CDR3: CASSITTGQGALEAFF; DNA: TGTGCCAGTAGTATTACCACGGGACAGGGGGCCTTAGAAGCTTTCTTT
J: TRBJ2-5; D: TRBD1; V: TRBV2; size: -; CDR3: CALGQGDRSQYF; DNA: TGTGCCCTAGGACAGGGGGACCGGTCCCAGTACTTC
J: TRBJ1-5; D: TRBD1; V: TRBV7-8; size: -; CDR3: CASSLNTHTGGQPQHF; DNA: TGTGCCAGCAGCTTAAATACCCATACAGGGGGACAGCCCCAGCATTTT
J: TRBJ1-1; D: -; V: TRBV20-1; size: few; CDR3: CSAFRDEAFF; DNA: TGCAGTGCGTTCAGGGATGAAGCTTTCTTT
J: TRBJ1-3; D: -; V: TRBV5-1; size: -; CDR3: CASSRTGGESGNTIYF; DNA: TGCGCCAGCAGCCGTACCGGGGGGGAGTCTGGAAACACCATATATTTT
J: TRBJ1-5; D: -; V: TRBV7-2; size: once; CDR3: CASTTSGDSNQPQHF; DNA: TGTGCCAGCACAACATCAGGGGATAGCAATCAGCCCCAGCATTTT
J: TRBJ1-1; D: -; V: TRBV5-1; size: -; CDR3: CASGAGVNTEAFF; DNA: TGCGCCAGCGGGGCAGGAGTGAACACTGAAGCTTTCTTT
J: TRBJ1-1; D: -; V: TRBV5-1; size: -; CDR3: CASSLGAGPGMNTEAFF; DNA: TGCGCCAGCAGCTTAGGGGCCGGGCCCGGAATGAACACTGAAGCTTTCTTT
J: TRBJ1-6; D: TRBD1; V: TRBV7-9; size: -; CDR3: CASSRDRDSPLHF; DNA: TGTGCCAGCAGCCGGGACAGGGATTCACCCCTCCACTTT
J: TRBJ1-5; D: -; V: TRBV19; size: -; CDR3: CASSIGREQPQHF; DNA: TGTGCCAGTAGTATAGGGAGGGAACAGCCCCAGCATTTT
J: TRBJ2-6; D: -; V: TRBV19; size: -; CDR3: CASSAGGGLAGANVLTF; DNA: TGTGCCAGTAGTGCAGGGGGGGGACTAGCTGGGGCCAACGTCCTGACTTTC
J: TRBJ1-5; D: -; V: TRBV21-1; size: -; CDR3: CASSKAVGDSSQNQPQHF; DNA: TGTGCCAGCAGCAAAGCAGTAGGGGACAGTTCACAAAATCAGCCCCAGCATTTT
J: TRBJ1-2; D: -; V: TRBV11-2; size: -; CDR3: CASSRTEGYTF; DNA: TGTGCCAGCAGCCGGACAGAAGGCTACACCTTC
J: TRBJ2-4; D: TRBD1; V: TRBV18; size: -; CDR3: CASSPNPGQGNIQYF; DNA: TGTGCCAGCTCACCTAACCCGGGACAGGGAAATATTCAGTACTTC
J: TRBJ1-1; D: -; V: TRBV5-5; size: few; CDR3: CASSPDVFPTGAEAFF; DNA: TGTGCCAGCAGCCCGGACGTTTTCCCAACGGGGGCTGAAGCTTTCTTT
J: TRBJ1-5; D: TRBD1; V: TRBV2; size: -; CDR3: CASTLGTGGSQPQHF; DNA: TGTGCCAGCACCCTTGGGACAGGGGGCTCCCAGCCCCAGCATTTT
J: TRBJ1-5; D: -; V: TRBV19; size: -; CDR3: CASSPQTTYSNQPQHF; DNA: TGTGCCAGTAGTCCCCAGACAACTTATAGCAATCAGCCCCAGCATTTT
J: TRBJ2-5; D: TRBD2; V: TRBV27; size: -; CDR3: CASSPGLAGGFQETQYF; DNA: TGTGCCAGCAGTCCAGGACTAGCGGGGGGGTTCCAAGAGACCCAGTACTTC
J: TRBJ1-5; D: TRBD1; V: TRBV30; size: -; CDR3: CAWSVQGQGILNQPQHF; DNA: TGTGCCTGGAGTGTACAGGGACAGGGAATACTAAATCAGCCCCAGCATTTT
J: TRBJ2-1; D: -; V: TRBV6-1; size: -; CDR3: CASSEAILAGGEQFF; DNA: TGTGCCAGCAGTGAAGCCATCCTAGCTGGGGGCGAGCAGTTCTTC